Listed below are T cell receptor beta chains from one sample, sequenced in a study of response to subunit inactivated influenza vaccine. A single record per CDR3 protein comes from TCRdb applying MiXCR to the RT-PCR reads. The sample comprises 500,000 to 550,000 distinct CDR3 sequences, less than 7.5% of which are singletons, and around 13% rests with the top ten. Material: PBMCs from blood, obtained roughly 24 months after vaccination. Receptor source: a man aged 50 to 69 who received an inactivated influenza vaccine. Each CDR3 is given with its conserved first and last residue. A D gene is named only where the DNA matches it firmly. Size values are once, few and many counts, or a class for expanded clones, and some rows have none.

J gene | clone size | D gene | V gene | CDR3 protein | CDR3 DNA
TRBJ2-3 | many | TRBD2 | TRBV12-3/TRBV12-4 | CASSFMASGRSDTQYF | TGTGCCAGCAGTTTCATGGCTAGCGGGAGATCTGATACGCAGTATTTT
TRBJ2-5 | NA | NA | TRBV11-1 | CASSFARAETQYF | TGTGCCAGCAGCTTCGCGCGGGCAGAGACCCAGTACTTC
TRBJ2-2 | few | NA | TRBV20-1 | CSARVSGLNTGELFF | TGCAGTGCTAGAGTTTCCGGATTGAACACCGGGGAGCTGTTTTTT
TRBJ2-3 | once | NA | TRBV11-2 | CASSPGVGRGEDTQYF | TGTGCCAGCAGCCCAGGTGTTGGCAGGGGGGAAGATACGCAGTATTTT
TRBJ1-5 | few | NA | TRBV5-3 | CARSLGRGPEGWGQPQHF | TGTGCCAGAAGCTTGGGCAGGGGACCCGAAGGTTGGGGGCAGCCCCAGCATTTT
TRBJ2-5 | few | TRBD2 | TRBV6-2/TRBV6-3 | CASRGWGLAGKKLQETQYF | TGTGCCAGCAGAGGTTGGGGACTAGCGGGCAAAAAGCTCCAAGAGACCCAGTACTTC
TRBJ2-2 | few | TRBD2 | TRBV4-2 | CASSQDRGGNTGELFF | TGTGCCAGCAGCCAAGATCGGGGGGGGAACACCGGGGAGCTGTTTTTT
TRBJ2-5 | few | NA | TRBV18 | CASSPRVPGGAETQYF | TGTGCCAGCTCACCACGAGTGCCAGGGGGGGCAGAGACCCAGTACTTC
TRBJ2-1 | many | TRBD1 | TRBV2 | CASRAGTGGSYNEQFF | TGTGCCAGCAGGGCCGGGACAGGGGGCTCCTACAATGAGCAGTTCTTC
TRBJ2-5 | many | TRBD1 | TRBV7-9 | CASSRGQRQETQYF | TGTGCCAGCAGCCGGGGACAGCGACAAGAGACCCAGTACTTC
TRBJ2-2 | NA | NA | TRBV27 | CASGLVWGINTGELFF | TGTGCCAGCGGTTTAGTATGGGGGATTAACACCGGGGAGCTGTTTTTT
TRBJ1-2 | many | TRBD1 | TRBV7-2 | CASGQGGYGYTF | TGTGCCAGCGGACAGGGCGGCTATGGCTACACCTTC
TRBJ1-1 | few | NA | TRBV3-1 | CASSHPPQNTEAFF | TGTGCCAGCAGCCATCCCCCCCAGAACACTGAAGCTTTCTTT
TRBJ2-2 | many | NA | TRBV7-2 | CASSVQTNTGELFF | TGTGCCAGCAGCGTACAGACGAATACCGGGGAGCTGTTTTTT
TRBJ2-7 | NA | NA | TRBV5-1 | CASRMPESYEQYF | TGCGCCAGCAGAATGCCGGAGTCCTACGAGCAGTACTTC
TRBJ2-7 | NA | NA | TRBV5-4 | CASSLWSTSVEQYF | TGTGCCAGCAGCTTGTGGAGTACCTCGGTCGAGCAGTACTTC
TRBJ1-3 | few | NA | TRBV6-1 | CASNVGGASGNTIYF | TGTGCCAGCAATGTCGGGGGGGCTTCGGGAAACACCATATATTTT
TRBJ2-5 | few | NA | TRBV6-2/TRBV6-3 | CASGSAGAETQYF | TGTGCCAGCGGATCCGCGGGCGCGGAGACCCAGTACTTC
TRBJ2-5 | NA | NA | TRBV12-3/TRBV12-4 | CASSFGVRETQYF | TGTGCCAGCAGTTTTGGGGTCCGGGAGACCCAGTACTTC
TRBJ1-1 | NA | NA | TRBV7-6 | CASSSGYRESPRGEAFF | TGTGCCAGCAGCTCAGGATACAGGGAAAGTCCCAGGGGTGAAGCTTTCTTT
TRBJ2-5 | many | NA | TRBV5-1 | CASSAGKAGETQYF | TGCGCCAGCAGCGCCGGAAAGGCCGGTGAGACCCAGTACTTC
TRBJ2-1 | NA | TRBD1 | TRBV4-2 | CASSQRTGGSSYNEQFF | TGTGCCAGCAGCCAGCGGACAGGGGGAAGCTCCTACAATGAGCAGTTCTTC
TRBJ1-1 | NA | TRBD1 | TRBV5-1 | CASSGYRGRDTEAFF | TGCGCCAGCAGCGGTTACAGGGGGCGGGACACTGAAGCTTTCTTT
TRBJ2-2 | many | TRBD1 | TRBV12-3/TRBV12-4 | CASSPTLDRVNTGELFF | TGTGCCAGCAGCCCCACCTTAGACAGGGTGAACACCGGGGAGCTGTTTTTT
TRBJ1-1 | NA | NA | TRBV9 | CASSVAMSNTEAFF | TGTGCCAGCAGCGTAGCCATGTCGAACACTGAAGCTTTCTTT
TRBJ1-2 | many | TRBD1 | TRBV7-2 | CASSSRDRGPLYGYTF | TGTGCCAGCAGTTCGCGGGACAGGGGGCCCCTCTATGGCTACACCTTC
TRBJ1-1 | many | NA | TRBV6-5 | CASVGHGNTEAFF | TGTGCCAGCGTTGGACACGGGAACACTGAAGCTTTCTTT
TRBJ2-7 | many | TRBD1 | TRBV7-9 | CASSPGQVPYEQYF | TGTGCCAGCAGCCCGGGACAGGTACCCTACGAGCAGTACTTC
TRBJ1-1 | NA | NA | TRBV7-9 | CASSLTGSPEAFF | TGTGCCAGCAGCTTGACAGGTTCCCCTGAAGCTTTCTTT
TRBJ1-3 | few | NA | TRBV6-1 | CASRWKGNSGNTIYF | TGTGCCAGCAGGTGGAAGGGCAACAGTGGAAACACCATATATTTT
TRBJ2-7 | NA | TRBD1 | TRBV5-6 | CASSLGTGLSYEQYF | TGTGCCAGCAGCTTGGGGACAGGCCTTTCCTACGAGCAGTACTTC
TRBJ1-5 | few | NA | TRBV7-2 | CASSKGWRGSNQPQHF | TGTGCCAGCAGCAAAGGGTGGAGGGGTAGCAATCAGCCCCAGCATTTT
TRBJ2-3 | few | TRBD1 | TRBV6-9 | CASSYYNDREVSTDTQYF | TGTGCCAGCAGTTATTACAATGACAGGGAAGTGAGCACAGATACGCAGTATTTT
TRBJ2-7 | NA | NA | TRBV11-2 | CASSLERVNEQYF | TGTGCCAGCAGCTTAGAGCGGGTCAACGAGCAGTACTTC
TRBJ1-5 | NA | NA | TRBV15 | CATSRGGHGMNSNQPQHF | TGTGCCACCAGCAGAGGGGGACATGGGATGAATAGCAATCAGCCCCAGCATTTT
TRBJ1-6 | NA | TRBD1 | TRBV6-1 | CASSGGQGARSYSPLHF | TGTGCCAGCAGTGGGGGACAGGGGGCCAGATCGTATTCACCCCTCCACTTT
TRBJ2-2 | few | NA | TRBV28 | CASSPPHSTGELFF | TGTGCCAGCAGTCCCCCTCACAGCACCGGGGAGCTGTTTTTT
TRBJ2-1 | NA | NA | TRBV18 | CASSPRTNVRNEQFF | TGTGCCAGCTCACCACGCACCAATGTAAGAAATGAGCAGTTCTTC
TRBJ2-3 | few | NA | TRBV7-2 | CASSLDFDGDTQYF | TGTGCCAGCAGCCTGGACTTCGATGGAGATACGCAGTATTTT